This TCR beta chain was sequenced during a study of cytomegalovirus exposure and HLA in healthy donors (dated by TCRdb to 2016 to 2017). As for the study more broadly: An earlier analysis of under 600 of the donors reported roughly 270 Gb of sequence data and 120 million or so unique TCR beta sequences from about 179 million T cells. An early release that covered around 590 HLA-typed donors contained around 300 gigabases of sequencing data and about 84 million unique TCR sequences. Among the roughly 380 genotyped donors, approximately 81% belonged to the genetic ancestry cluster associated with self-reported Caucasian donors. The study was designed to test whether signatures of past pathogen exposure could be identified by cataloging public T cell receptors. Using immunosequencing, the study profiled T cell repertoires from 640 or so subjects and related those repertoires to cytomegalovirus serostatus. In addition to the first cohort of about 650 subjects, a separate validation cohort of under 150 different subjects was used. To predict cytomegalovirus infection status, the study brought together high-throughput TCR immunosequencing, statistical association of individual TCRs with disease status, and machine learning. A later analysis re-analyzed previously published TCR beta repertoires from several hundred donors and added high-resolution HLA genotyping to study TCR occurrence patterns. Rather than drawing on any new phenotypic data, the later analysis identified candidate immune exposures from TCR beta sequences and the way those sequences occurred across donors. To decide whether each TCR beta V gene segment behaved as functional or pseudogenic, an earlier analysis of approximately 590 of the donors relied on high-throughput TCR beta sequencing. Donor age, sex, ethnicity and CMV serostatus were compiled alongside the repertoire data. Genome-wide SNP genotypes for about 55% of the roughly 670 donors were used in a later genetic analysis, which treated that subset as a discovery cohort. All discovery cohort repertoires had been generated on a single sequencing platform. Both class I and class II loci were covered by HLA typing, at four-digit resolution. Typing coverage differed by locus: A, B, C, DRB1 and DQB1 were typed in about 620-630 donors, DQA1 in about 510, DPA1 in 600 to 610, and DPB1 in 450 to 490. Several DR-DQ haplotypes were handled as single units for association and clustering because linkage in the cohort was strong. Among 350 to 400 genotyped donors of the cohort, an average of about 240,000 unique TCR beta nucleotide sequences were sequenced per donor, roughly 20% of them non-productive.

The cohort consisted of more than 650 healthy bone marrow donors. All cohort members were sampled while nominally healthy, although unrecorded immune exposures were likely present. The donor was CMV seropositive and was included in the group of around 300 seropositive cohort members. A peripheral blood sample was collected from each donor, and TCR beta sequencing was performed on peripheral blood mononuclear cells. The Qiagen DNeasy Blood Extraction Kit was used to extract genomic DNA from the blood cell samples. A word on this clone: Its antigen is still unknown. The sample holds no much larger clone one base away, and base qualities are not on file.

The receptor library was made with the immunoSEQ multiplex PCR assay. For the multiplex PCR, a mixture combining 60 forward primers for TCR Vbeta segments and 13 reverse primers for TCR Jbeta segments was used. A multiplex PCR assay on genomic DNA amplified the CDR3 region of rearranged TCR beta genes. The amplified TCR beta libraries were sequenced on the Illumina HiSeq System as 87-base-pair reads. As for the authors' bioinformatics: Across the 640 or so repertoires, a later analysis counted 80 million or so unique TCR beta chains, some 11 million of which were shared by at least two donors. To remove PCR and sequencing errors, raw reads were error-corrected and collapsed into unique sequences using a nearest-neighbor algorithm that merged closely related sequences. CDR3 sequences were aligned to IMGT reference sequences to assign V, D and J gene segments. For a sequence to be retained, a match of at least six nucleotides to both a V gene segment and a J gene segment was required. A rearrangement was called productive if the CDR3 had no stop codons and remained in frame with V and J, and every other rearrangement was called non-productive. CDR3 was defined by IMGT convention, running from the second conserved V-encoded cysteine to the conserved J-encoded phenylalanine. Sequences without an unambiguous match to a single V gene segment were excluded from the earlier analysis of several hundred of the donors. An earlier analysis of several hundred of the donors called V segments functional above 56.7% productive rearrangements and segregating when the between-donor standard deviation exceeded 5%. A statistical classification framework was built to diagnose cytomegalovirus status from the catalog of TCR beta chain sequences. In a later analysis, TCR nucleotide sequences were compared against IMGT/GENE-DB human TR gene sequences so that V and J genes could be assigned. In a later analysis, CDR3 sequences and most-parsimonious VDJ recombination scenarios were assigned using the TCRdist pipeline. In a later analysis, every TCR beta chain was defined by the combination of its CDR3 amino acid sequence and its V-gene family, and reads without a unique V-gene family were dropped. In a later analysis, 550 to 650 highly shared, low-generation-probability nucleotide sequences were removed to address suspected cross-contamination and a sequencing artifact. In a later analysis, a clonal expansion index for each public chain was calculated from normalized within-repertoire ranks of inferred template counts. Generation probabilities in a later analysis came from a VDJ recombination model fitted to out-of-frame rearrangements, and those results were checked against IGoR. Hypergeometric tests were used in a later analysis to score TCR-TCR, TCR-HLA and TCR-CMV co-occurrence, with a repertoire-size bias correction applied to the TCR pairs. False discovery rates were estimated in a later analysis by permuting HLA or CMV assignments 20 times. A later analysis grouped co-occurring TCRs with DBSCAN, adding TCRdist sequence similarity when clustering within HLA-allele-positive subsets. Co-occurrence clustering excluded repertoires with fewer than 30,000 or more than 120,000 public chains, plus five with anomalous nucleotide sharing. Entries here come from immuneACCESS through TCRdb and include only in-frame sequences with V and J called. Some clones fail to appear in such tables; in the studies checked, an unresolved V gene covers under half of the shortfall, and the cause of the remainder is unknown. V, J and clone size are taken as reported in that table, and D and trimming were inferred from the DNA itself. For this sample the table gives more than 150,000 clones, of which about three quarters were detected only once. The ten largest clones add up to approximately 6.8% of the sample.

Taken from cysteine to phenylalanine, the CDR3 has 16 residues. The retained sequence is limited to the CDR3, 48 bases, with the frame set at the first base. Trimming at the junction amounts to 0 bases on V and 9 bases on J, and the germline ends lie 15 bases apart. CDR1 SEHNR and CDR2 FQNEAQ are derived from the germline V gene (reference sequence). What the authors observed across the whole study: Several of the top co-occurrence clusters appeared to be linked to parvovirus B19, influenza, CMV and Epstein-Barr virus, according to a later analysis. At a false discovery rate of 0.05, a later analysis linked 16,951 TCR beta sequences to specific HLA alleles. A cluster of highly shared sequence variants was judged likely to represent a technical artifact of the sequencing pipeline. Because HLA typing was unavailable for some donors at each locus, only the typed subset was used in association tests. Over 15 rarely observed V segments, including chromosome 9 orphons, were excluded from the earlier analysis of approximately 500 of the donors because counts were too low. According to a later analysis, most CMV-associated TCR beta chains appeared to be HLA-restricted, and the HLA associations seemed to be driven largely by CMV exposure. Compared with the approximately 710-donor mean, donors in an Asian-associated ancestry cluster had fewer N-insertions in productive TCRs, according to a later genetic analysis. A further reported finding was that TCR beta sequences accurately predicted the HLA-A and HLA-B alleles for most subjects in the first cohort. In an earlier analysis of 500 to 650 of the donors, most TCR beta V segments appeared in productive rearrangements about 87% or about 30% of the time, broadly matching IMGT annotations. Some IMGT-functional V segments, including TRBV6-2 and TRBV6-3, could not be distinguished by the 87-base-pair reads and were therefore excluded. The authors suggested that the approach could potentially be extended to other disease states and immunological phenotypes. Strong co-occurrence of HLA alleles, especially DR and DQ, made assigning TCR associations to individual alleles difficult. The presence/absence analyses assumed that sequencing depth was roughly uniform across donors, and that assumption may not be true. In the study, approximately 160 TCR beta chains were listed as associated with cytomegalovirus. In this cohort, only TCR beta chains were sequenced, and detectable features were limited by the absence of alpha or paired-chain data. Cytomegalovirus status was reported to be diagnosed by the classifier with high specificity and sensitivity in both the original and validation cohorts. Correlated functional status among segregating V segments might be attributable to linkage disequilibrium, but an unknown experimental factor could not be ruled out. In vitro tests confirmed that a few of the cytomegalovirus-associated TCR beta chains recognize cytomegalovirus antigens. An association between a missense DCLRE1C variant and V-gene and J-gene trimming of TCR beta chains was found in a later genetic analysis and replicated in an independent cohort. While some public TCRs were present in many individuals, most TCR sequences turned up only very rarely across donors. The only immune exposure information available for the cohort was CMV serostatus. In a later analysis, HLA-associated TCR beta chains showed more clonal expansion and lower generation probabilities than non-associated chains that were equally common. In a later analysis, the rate of TCR association differed among HLA loci, with DRB1 alleles having the most associated TCRs and HLA-C alleles having the fewest.

The source is a woman aged 40 to 50 in good health and CMV-seropositive. The rearranged segments are TRBV7-9 and TRBJ1-6; the best D guess is TRBD1, with 6 bases matching. The source material was PBMCs. The CDR3 is CASSLAGQLRTSPLHF. The DNA is as follows: TGTGCCAGCAGCTTAGCCGGACAGCTGAGGACTTCACCCCTCCACTTT.